This TCR beta chain was captured by sequencing in a study of blood T cell repertoires in COVID-19. Turning to the study itself: Researchers got acute and convalescent COVID-19 samples from the United States, Italy and Spain. The analysed material was cDNA or gDNA that came from T cells, B-cell-depleted T cells, or PBMCs.

This clone has just one count. Germline lookup yields CDR1 DFQATT and CDR2 SNEGSKA (reference sequence). V was pared by 4 bases and J by 2 bases, with 2 bases between. This CDR3 comprises 10 residues. In the original analysis: The assay estimated nucleated cells by amplifying reference gene primers. The repertoire was sequenced with immunoSEQ multiplex PCR; TCRdb's copy has only in-frame clones and lacks some. That table gives V, J and clone size, and the DNA gave D and trimming. Of about 100,000 clones listed, roughly 85% were seen once; the top ten hold around 10%. The sample consisted of peripheral blood. The TCR originated in a woman aged 70-85 years with acute or convalescent COVID-19. The chain combines TRBV20-1 with TRBJ2-5; the D is unclear. CDR3 loop: CSATQETQYF. The CDR3 DNA reads as TGCAGTGCTACGCAAGAGACCCAGTACTTC.